This TCR beta chain was obtained from a study of blood T cell repertoires in COVID-19 (dated by TCRdb to 2019 to 2021). The study in broad terms: Samples from collaborators originated in the United States, Italy and Spain and spanned both the acute and convalescent phases of COVID-19. Where HLA class I and class II types were available, the types were taken from metadata supplied by the sample provider, not from assay-based typing. The repertoires were made available in a free public database intended to serve as a resource for research on the immune response to SARS-CoV-2. Nearly every sample came with metadata listing a de-identified subject ID, COVID-19 status, age in years and sex. The prospective study material was composed of cDNA or gDNA derived from T cells, B-cell-depleted T cells, or PBMCs. Samples were obtained from the ongoing ImmuneRACE study (first 160 participants) and from 1,200 or so subjects provided by 6 global collaborators. Deeply sampled blood TCRbeta repertoires from subjects exposed to, actively infected with, or recovered from COVID-19 were included in the dataset.

Inclusive of the bounding cysteine and phenylalanine, the CDR3 is 14 residues long. Here the CDR3 DNA is all that survives: 42 bases in frame from base 1. The germline V and J ends show losses of 8 bases and 3 bases respectively, and no gene match explains 8 bases of the junction. Looking up the germline V gene yields CDR1 MDHEN and CDR2 SYDVKM. Participants in the prospective study were aged about 18 to 90 years, lived in over 20 United States geographic areas, and enrolled through a virtual design. In the prospective study, cohorts were assigned on the basis of participant-reported clinical history obtained from a screening survey and a study questionnaire. In the prospective study, whole blood, serum and a nasopharyngeal or oropharyngeal swab were collected from each participant by mobile phlebotomists. Prospective study participants could optionally give additional blood draws and questionnaires over a 2-month period. Before DNA extraction, blood samples from the prospective study were shipped at room temperature or frozen.

Study-level results and caveats: Clinical and demographic metadata were provided uncurated, with the amount varying by source and participant.

This clone has only a few counts. Its antigen specificity is not known. No base quality values were provided; no much bigger clone lies one nucleotide off. TCRbeta CDR3 regions were amplified from genomic DNA using the immunoSEQ Assay, a bias-controlled multiplex PCR. On the study's bioinformatics: Within the assay, amplification of reference gene primers was used to estimate how many nucleated cells each sample contained. Sequence reads were collapsed and filtered to measure the absolute abundance of every unique TCRbeta CDR3 rearrangement. For each sample, productive Simpson clonality was calculated as the square root of Simpson's diversity index across productive rearrangements. Here the immuneACCESS table is served through TCRdb, limited to in-frame sequences with V and J called. Missing clones are a known gap in these copies; in checked studies unresolved V genes cover under half, and the rest lacks a known reason. That table furnishes V, J and clone size, whereas the DNA furnished D and trimming. In this sample the table shows some 260,000 clones, 84% of which occur a single time. Of the sample, approximately 4% is held by the ten largest clones.

Specimen: PBMCs or T cells enriched from blood (not recorded which). The chain is made from TRBV28 and TRBJ1-1, with 8 central nucleotides matching TRBD1. The source is a man aged 25 to 40 with acute COVID-19. The CDR3 is CASGQGTFDTEAFF. The bases are TGTGCCAGCGGACAGGGTACCTTCGACACTGAAGCTTTCTTT.